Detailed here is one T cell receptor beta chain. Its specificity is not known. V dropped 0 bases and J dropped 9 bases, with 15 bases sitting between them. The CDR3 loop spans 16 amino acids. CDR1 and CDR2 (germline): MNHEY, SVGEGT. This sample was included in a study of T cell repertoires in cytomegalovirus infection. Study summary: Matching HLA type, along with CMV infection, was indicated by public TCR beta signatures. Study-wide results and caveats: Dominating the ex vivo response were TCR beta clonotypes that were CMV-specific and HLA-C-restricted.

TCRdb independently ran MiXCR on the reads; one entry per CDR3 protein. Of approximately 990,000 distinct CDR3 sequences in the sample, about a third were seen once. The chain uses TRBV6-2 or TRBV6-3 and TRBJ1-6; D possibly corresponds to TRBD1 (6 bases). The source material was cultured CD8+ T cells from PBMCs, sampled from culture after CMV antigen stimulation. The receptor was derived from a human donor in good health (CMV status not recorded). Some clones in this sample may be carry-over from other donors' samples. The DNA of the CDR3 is TGTGCCAGCAGTTACTCGAAGGACAGTGGGCCTTCACCCCTCCACTTT. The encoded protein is CASSYSKDSGPSPLHF.